Presented here are 5 T cell receptor beta chains from one specimen sequenced in a study of cytomegalovirus exposure and HLA in healthy donors. The PCR used 60 Vbeta and 13 Jbeta primers. Here immunoSEQ multiplex PCR was the method, and the copy in TCRdb shows in-frame clones only, minus some. The table lists 150,000 to 200,000 clones, about 81% of them singletons. Sample: PBMCs. These receptor sequences come from a woman aged 45-60 years in good health and CMV-seropositive.

There are a few counts of this clone. The chain has TRBV29-1 and TRBJ1-1; 7 positions match TRBD1. J gave up 3 bases and V 4 bases, and 11 bases lay outside the gene matches. The CDR3 has 15 residues. CDR1 is SQVTM, CDR2 ANQGSEA, per germline. The CDR3 sequence is CSVGARGKSDTEAFF. CDR3 DNA: TGCAGCGTTGGTGCCAGGGGGAAGAGCGACACTGAAGCTTTCTTT. The full variable domain, in which reference TRBV29-1 and TRBJ1-1 provide the parts outside the CDR3, is SAVISQKPSRDICQRGTSLTIQCQVDSQVTMMFWYRQQPGQSLTLIATANQGSEATYESGFVIDKFPISRPNLTFSTLTVSNMSPEDSSIYLCSVGARGKSDTEAFFGQGTRLTVV.

J is TRBJ2-2 and V is TRBV11-3, with 8 positions matching TRBD2. V was pared by 5 bases and J by 7 bases, with 9 bases of the junction left unmatched. Germline V lookup: CDR1 SGHNT, CDR2 YENEEA. The CDR3 covers 15 residues. CDR3 residues: CASSLVAGSGGELFF. CDR3 sequence (DNA): TGTGCCAGCAGCCTAGTAGCGGGGAGTGGCGGGGAGCTGTTTTTT.

The V gene is TRBV18, the J gene TRBJ1-1; TRBD1 matches at 10 bases. Per germline, CDR1 KGHSH and CDR2 LQKENI. This CDR3 is built from 16 residues. V trimming: 4 bases; J trimming: 2 bases; junction bases outside the gene matches: 7. CDR3: CASSLAGQGGNTEAFF. Here the CDR3 DNA reads TGTGCCAGCTCACTAGCAGGACAGGGGGGAAACACTGAAGCTTTCTTT. Variable domain in full (rest from reference TRBV18 and TRBJ1-1): NAGVMQNPRHLVRRRGQEARLRCSPMKGHSHVYWYRQLPEEGLKFMVYLQKENIIDESGMPKERFSAEFPKEGPSILRIQQVVRGDSAAYFCASSLAGQGGNTEAFFGQGTRLTVV.

The chain uses TRBV7-6 and TRBJ1-5; no clear D. V dropped 5 bases and J dropped 7 bases, with 15 bases sitting between them. Germline loops: CDR1 SGHVS, CDR2 FNYEAQ. The CDR3 spans 14 residues. CDR3 protein: CASSPCREWQPQHF. For the CDR3, the DNA is TGTGCCAGCAGCCCCTGCCGGGAATGGCAGCCCCAGCATTTT. Looking up the rest from reference TRBV7-6 and TRBJ1-5 gives the full variable domain: GAGVSQSPRYKVTKRGQDVALRCDPISGHVSLYWYRQALGQGPEFLTYFNYEAQQDKSGLPNDRFSAERPEGSISTLTIQRTEQRDSAMYRCASSPCREWQPQHFGDGTRLSIL.

The chain recombines TRBV9 with TRBJ2-5, with 10 bases lining up with TRBD2. With V trimmed by 4 bases and J by 5 bases, 8 bases remained unmatched. Germline V gene sequence: CDR1 SGDLS, CDR2 YYNGEE. The CDR3 has 15 amino acids. The CDR3 loop is CASSKIPSGGETQYF. DNA for the CDR3: TGTGCCAGCAGCAAGATTCCTAGCGGGGGTGAGACCCAGTACTTC.